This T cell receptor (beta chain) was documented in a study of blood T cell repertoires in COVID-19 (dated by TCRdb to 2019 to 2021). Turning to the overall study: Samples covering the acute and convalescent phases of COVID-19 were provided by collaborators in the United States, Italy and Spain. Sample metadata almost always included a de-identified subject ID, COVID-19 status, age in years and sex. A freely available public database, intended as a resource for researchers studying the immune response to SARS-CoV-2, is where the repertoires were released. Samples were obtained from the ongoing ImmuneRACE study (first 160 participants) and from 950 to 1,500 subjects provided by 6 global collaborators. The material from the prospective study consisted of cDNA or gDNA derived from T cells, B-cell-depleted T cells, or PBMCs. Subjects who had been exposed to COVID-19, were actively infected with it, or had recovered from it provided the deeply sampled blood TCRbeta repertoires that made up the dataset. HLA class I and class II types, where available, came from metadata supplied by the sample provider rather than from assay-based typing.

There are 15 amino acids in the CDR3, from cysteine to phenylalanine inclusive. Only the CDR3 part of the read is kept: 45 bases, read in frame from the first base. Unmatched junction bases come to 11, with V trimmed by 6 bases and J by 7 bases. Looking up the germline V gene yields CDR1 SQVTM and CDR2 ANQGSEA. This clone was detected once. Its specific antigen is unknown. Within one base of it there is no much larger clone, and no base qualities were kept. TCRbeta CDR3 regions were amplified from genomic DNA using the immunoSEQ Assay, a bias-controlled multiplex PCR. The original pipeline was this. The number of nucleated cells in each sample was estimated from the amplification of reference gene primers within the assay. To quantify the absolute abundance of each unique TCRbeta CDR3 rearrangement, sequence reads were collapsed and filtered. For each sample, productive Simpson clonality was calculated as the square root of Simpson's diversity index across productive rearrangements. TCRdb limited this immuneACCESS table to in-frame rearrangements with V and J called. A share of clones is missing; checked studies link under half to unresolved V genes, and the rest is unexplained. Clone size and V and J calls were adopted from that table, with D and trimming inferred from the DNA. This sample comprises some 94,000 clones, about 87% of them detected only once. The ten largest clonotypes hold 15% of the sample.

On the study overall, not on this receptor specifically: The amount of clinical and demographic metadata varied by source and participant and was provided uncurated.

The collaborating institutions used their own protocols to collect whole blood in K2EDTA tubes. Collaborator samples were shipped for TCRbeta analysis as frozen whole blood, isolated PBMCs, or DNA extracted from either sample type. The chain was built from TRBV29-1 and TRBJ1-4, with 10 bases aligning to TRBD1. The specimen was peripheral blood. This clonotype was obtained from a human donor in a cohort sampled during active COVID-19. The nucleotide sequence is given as TGCAGCGTAGATGGCCGGGACAGGGGTAGTGAAAAACTGTTTTTT. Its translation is CSVDGRDRGSEKLFF.